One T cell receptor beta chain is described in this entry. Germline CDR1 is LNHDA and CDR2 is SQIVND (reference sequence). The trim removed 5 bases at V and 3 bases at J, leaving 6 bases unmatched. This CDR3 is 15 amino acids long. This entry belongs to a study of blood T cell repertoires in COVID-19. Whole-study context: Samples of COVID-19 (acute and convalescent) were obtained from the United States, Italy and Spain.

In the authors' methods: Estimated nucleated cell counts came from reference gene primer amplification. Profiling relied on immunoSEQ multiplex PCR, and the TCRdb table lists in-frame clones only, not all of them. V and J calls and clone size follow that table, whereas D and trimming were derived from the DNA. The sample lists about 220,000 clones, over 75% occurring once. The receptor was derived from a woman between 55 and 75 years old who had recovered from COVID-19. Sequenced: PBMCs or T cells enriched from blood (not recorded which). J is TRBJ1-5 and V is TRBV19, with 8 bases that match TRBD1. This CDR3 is CASSDRGPFNQPQHF. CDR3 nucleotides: TGTGCCAGTAGTGACAGGGGCCCCTTCAATCAGCCCCAGCATTTT.